This record looks at one T cell receptor (beta chain) sequence and its context. The data are from a study of blood T cell repertoires in COVID-19. Study-level background: T cells, B-cell-depleted T cells, or PBMCs provided the cDNA or gDNA that served as material.

A Seattle source enrolled patients during active infection and followed them longitudinally. How the authors handled the data: Reference gene primer amplification gave estimated nucleated cell counts. Measured with immunoSEQ multiplex PCR; TCRdb has only the in-frame clones, and not every one. The V and J calls and clone size come from that table; D and trimming were worked out from the DNA. The table records fewer than 450,000 clones, 88% of them present only once. The receptor was derived from a woman aged 70-85 years with COVID-19, enrolled during active disease. Sequenced: peripheral blood.

CDR3 nucleotide sequence: TGTGCCAGCAGGGGTTGGGTCCCCGAGGGACAGGGGAACAATCAGCCCCAGCATTTT. It codes for CASRGWVPEGQGNNQPQHF. The rearrangement joins TRBV2 to TRBJ1-5; 10 nucleotides align to TRBD1. The CDR3 has 19 residues. Germline V gene lookup returns CDR1 SNHLY and CDR2 FYNNEI. With V trimmed by 6 bases and J by 3 bases, 17 bases remained unmatched.